This T cell receptor (beta chain) was captured in a study of beta chain features in type 1 diabetes. This clone was picked up a small number of times. The V gene end was trimmed by 5 bases and the J gene end by 2 bases; junction bases not matched to a gene: 11. CDR1 SGHTA and CDR2 FQGNSA come from the germline V gene. The CDR3 runs to 16 residues. The study reverse transcribed the entire isolated RNA, so it sequenced expressed TCRB transcripts. Repertoires were generated with immunoSEQ multiplex PCR, while TCRdb's copy carries only in-frame clones and drops some. This repertoire shows 350,000 to 450,000 clones, 11% to 15% found once; its top ten account for roughly 0.04%.

The clonotype was recovered from a man in his thirties or forties in good health. Material: naive CD4+ T cells from blood. V gene TRBV7-2 combines with J gene TRBJ2-7, with 8 bases matching TRBD1. The CDR3 region is CASSAMDRAQPYEQYF. In DNA form, the CDR3 reads TGTGCCAGCAGCGCGATGGACAGGGCCCAACCCTACGAGCAGTACTTC. The full variable domain, in which reference TRBV7-2 and TRBJ2-7 provide the parts outside the CDR3, is GAGVSQSPSNKVTEKGKDVELRCDPISGHTALYWYRQSLGQGLEFLIYFQGNSAPDKSGLPSDRFSAERTGGSVSTLTIQRTQQEDSAVYLCASSAMDRAQPYEQYFGPGTRLTVT.